These 4 T cell receptor beta chains originate from one sample sequenced in a study of vaccination effects on CD4 cells after COVID-19 (dated by TCRdb to the early 2020s). Library construction relied on the immunoSEQ multiplex PCR assay. What TCRdb holds here is the immuneACCESS table cut down to in-frame rearrangements. Part of the clones is not present; checked against another copy, under half of the missing clones reflect an unresolved V gene, and the others are unexplained. Present in this sample are fewer than 25,000 clones, 55% to 85% of which were seen just once. The ten largest clones add up to 9.5% to 13% of the sample. To identify antigen-specific CD4+ T cell clonotypes by their expansion, the ViraFEST assay first stimulated PBMC with viral peptide pools and then applied TCR sequencing. After 10 days of culture, CD4+ T cells were isolated with the EasySep CD4+ T cell isolation kit. Participants received two doses of either the BNT162b2 or the mRNA-1273 mRNA SARS-CoV-2 vaccine.

No antigens are known for them. The sequenced sample was CD4+ T cells from PBMCs cultured with HCoV-NL63 spike peptides, obtained after COVID-19 vaccination. Sample cell subset or site, as interpreted from the label and publication: HCoV-NL63 spike overlapping peptide pool stimulation. The receptors derive from a human donor who received a COVID-19 vaccine.

The rearrangement links TRBV6-5 to TRBJ2-5; TRBD1 aligns across 7 bases. The V segment lost 7 bases and the J segment 4 bases; nucleotides outside the gene matches: 6. The V gene's germline CDR1 is MNHEY and CDR2 SVGAGI. The length of the CDR3 is 13 residues. The DNA for the CDR3 is TGTGCCAGCACCCCGACAGGGAGAGAGACCCAGTACTTC. Protein sequence: CASTPTGRETQYF.

This CDR3 is CAINNQPIAGGRYF. Here the CDR3 DNA reads TGTGCCATCAATAATCAACCCATAGCGGGAGGGCGGTATTTT. V and J are TRBV10-3 and TRBJ2-3; 11 bases align to TRBD2. The CDR3 has 14 residues. V dropped 7 bases and J dropped 14; count of bases not matched to a gene: 14. Germline CDR1 and CDR2: ENHRY and SYGVKD.

This clone was counted only a few times. The rearrangement links TRBV10-3 to TRBJ2-3; D may correspond to TRBD1 or TRBD2 (5 bases each). This CDR3 is 14 amino acids long. Deletions cut 10 bases from V and 2 bases from J, with 16 bases between. The V gene's germline CDR1 is ENHRY and CDR2 SYGVKD. CDR3 DNA sequence: TGTGCCAACCGGGACGGACAAAACACAGATACGCAGTATTTT. This sequence encodes CANRDGQNTDTQYF.

This CDR3 reads CASSLVQVAGVEQYF. CDR3 DNA: TGTGCCAGCAGCTTAGTTCAGGTAGCGGGGGTTGAGCAGTACTTC. The chain is built from TRBV7-9 and TRBJ2-5, with TRBD2 identical over 9 bases. CDR1 is SEHNR and CDR2 is FQNEAQ in the germline V gene (reference sequence). V shed 1 base and J 11 bases; nucleotides not matched to a gene: 11. This CDR3 comprises 15 residues.